What follows describes a single T cell receptor beta chain. Its antigen is unidentified. The sample comes from a study of T cell responses to AZD1222 COVID-19 vaccine. Looked up from germline, CDR1 is GTSNPN and CDR2 is SVGIG (reference sequence). Losses at the gene ends were 8 bases for V and 7 bases for J; bases not matched to a gene: 15. The CDR3 covers 17 residues. The protocol was immunoSEQ multiplex PCR, while the TCRdb copy is restricted to in-frame clones and leaves out a portion. Of some 110,000 clones in the sample, about 86% are singletons; the top ten hold roughly a sixth. Findings and caveats of the study: Increases in Spike-specific TCR breadth and depth were seen after two AZD1222 doses. Regions 160-218 and 743-854 dominated among vaccine-associated CD4 TCRs spanning spike. Targeting of unmutated variant regions was reportedly seen in nearly half of spike-specific TCRs. In a largely white British group with more females than males, clonal diversity was possibly underestimated.

The chain has TRBV30 and TRBJ2-2; 14 bases map to TRBD2. Source: peripheral blood, taken 28 days after the second AZD1222 dose. The clonotype originates from an adult who received the AZD1222 COVID-19 vaccine. CDR3 residues: CALDGVGTSGSGGELFF. The DNA for the CDR3 is TGTGCCCTGGATGGAGTTGGGACTAGCGGGAGTGGCGGGGAGCTGTTTTTT.